This is a list of T cell receptor beta chains from one sample in a study of T-cell reconstitution after alpha-beta-depleted transplantation in children. Each CDR3 protein is one row after TCRdb ran MiXCR on the PCR reads. The data contain about 20,000 distinct CDR3 sequences, approximately 10% of them singletons. The specimen was PBMCs from the stem cell graft donor, collected from the stem cell graft. These receptor sequences come from a human donor who donated a stem cell graft to a child with chronic granulomatous disease. The CDR3 runs from the conserved cysteine through the conserved F or W. Each record gives: V gene, clone size, D gene, J gene, CDR3 DNA, CDR3 protein. The D gene is left open where the match is weak. Clone sizes are given selectively: once, few, many, or a class where the clone is expanded.

V: TRBV6-5
size: many
D: .
J: TRBJ2-5
DNA: TGTGCCAGCAAAATCGGGTTGTCGCCAGAGACCCAGTACTTC
CDR3: CASKIGLSPETQYF

V: TRBV27
size: many
D: .
J: TRBJ2-1
DNA: TGTGCCAGCAGTTTTGGGTCGGGTAGGCCCTCCTACAATGAGCAGTTCTTC
CDR3: CASSFGSGRPSYNEQFF

V: TRBV7-7
size: many
D: .
J: TRBJ1-5
DNA: TGTGCCAGCAGCGCCGTGACAGTTAACAAGATGTATAGCAATCAGCCCCAGCATTTT
CDR3: CASSAVTVNKMYSNQPQHF

V: TRBV4-2
size: .
D: .
J: TRBJ1-1
DNA: TGTGCCAGCAGCCAAGTAAAGGACCCGAACACTGAAGCTTTCTTT
CDR3: CASSQVKDPNTEAFF

V: TRBV7-9
size: many
D: .
J: TRBJ1-1
DNA: TGTGCCAGCAGTCCTTGGGGGGGCTCGGATGAAGCTTTCTTT
CDR3: CASSPWGGSDEAFF

V: TRBV7-2
size: many
D: TRBD2
J: TRBJ2-1
DNA: TGTGCCAGCAGCCTCCAGACGAGGACTAGCGGGAGGGCCGCGTACAATGAGCAGTTCTTC
CDR3: CASSLQTRTSGRAAYNEQFF

V: TRBV5-1
size: many
D: TRBD1
J: TRBJ2-1
DNA: TGCGCCAGCAGCCCCCTAGACAGGGGTGAGCAGTTCTTC
CDR3: CASSPLDRGEQFF

V: TRBV7-2
size: many
D: .
J: TRBJ1-2
DNA: TGTGCCAGCAGCCCTGCTTGGGACACATCATATGGCTACACCTTC
CDR3: CASSPAWDTSYGYTF

V: TRBV20-1
size: few
D: .
J: TRBJ1-5
DNA: TGCTGTGCTACCATAGGGGGGGGGCTGCTCAATCAGCCCCAGCATTTT
CDR3: CCATIGGGLLNQPQHF

V: TRBV20-1
size: many
D: TRBD1
J: TRBJ2-6
DNA: TGCAGTGCTAGAGATACAGGGGTCGGGGCTGGGGCCAACGTCCTGACTTTC
CDR3: CSARDTGVGAGANVLTF

V: TRBV27
size: many
D: .
J: TRBJ1-2
DNA: TGTGCCAGCAGACCACCTCAGGGAACTTTAAACTATGGCTACACCTTC
CDR3: CASRPPQGTLNYGYTF

V: TRBV27
size: many
D: .
J: TRBJ2-3
DNA: TGTGCCAGCAGTTTATTTGACCCCGCAATGACTGATACGCAGTATTTT
CDR3: CASSLFDPAMTDTQYF

V: TRBV7-9
size: many
D: .
J: TRBJ1-2
DNA: TGTGCCAGCAGCTTAGGCAGGGGCGAATTCTATGGCTACACCTTC
CDR3: CASSLGRGEFYGYTF

V: TRBV4-1
size: many
D: TRBD1
J: TRBJ1-5
DNA: TGCGCCAGCAGCCAAGGACAGGGTAGTCTCCTTTATAGCAATCAGCCCCAGCATTTT
CDR3: CASSQGQGSLLYSNQPQHF

V: TRBV29-1
size: many
D: .
J: TRBJ2-2
DNA: TGCAGCGTTGGACCCTTTACCGGGGAGCTGTTTTTT
CDR3: CSVGPFTGELFF

V: TRBV20-1
size: many
D: TRBD2
J: TRBJ2-3
DNA: TGCAGTGCTATCCTGGCTAGCGGGAGATCAGATACGCAGTATTTT
CDR3: CSAILASGRSDTQYF

V: TRBV11-1
size: once
D: .
J: TRBJ1-1
DNA: TGTGCCAGCAGCTTAGGAGGTAGCCCTGAAGCTTTCTTT
CDR3: CASSLGGSPEAFF

V: TRBV4-3
size: many
D: .
J: TRBJ2-7
DNA: TGCGCCAGCAGCCTCGGGGAGAACTCCTACGAGCAGTACTTC
CDR3: CASSLGENSYEQYF

V: TRBV7-8
size: many
D: TRBD2
J: TRBJ2-2
DNA: TGTGCCAGCAGCTTAACCGGGACTAGCACCACCGGGGAGCTGTTTTTT
CDR3: CASSLTGTSTTGELFF

V: TRBV7-6
size: few
D: TRBD1
J: TRBJ2-7
DNA: TGTGCCAGCAGCTCCTTGGACAGGGGGCTATCCTACGAGCAGTACTTC
CDR3: CASSSLDRGLSYEQYF

V: TRBV20-1
size: many
D: TRBD2
J: TRBJ2-7
DNA: TGCAGTGCTCCGGGACTAGCGGGAGTCGGAGGCTACGAGCAGTACTTC
CDR3: CSAPGLAGVGGYEQYF

V: TRBV20-1
size: .
D: TRBD2
J: TRBJ2-7
DNA: TGCAGTGCTGCGGGACTACCTTGGCGAGAGCAGTACTTC
CDR3: CSAAGLPWREQYF

V: TRBV4-1
size: many
D: .
J: TRBJ1-1
DNA: TGCGCCAGCAGCCTCTCTCAACAGGGTAAGACTGAAGCTTTCTTT
CDR3: CASSLSQQGKTEAFF

V: TRBV7-8
size: many
D: .
J: TRBJ2-1
DNA: TGTGCCAGCACCAGAGAGGGAAGTGATGAGCAGTTCTTC
CDR3: CASTREGSDEQFF

V: TRBV12-3/TRBV12-4
size: many
D: .
J: TRBJ2-1
DNA: TGTGCCAGCAGTTTCCCTTTTAAGGGACGGGACAATGAGCAGTTCTTC
CDR3: CASSFPFKGRDNEQFF

V: TRBV7-3
size: many
D: .
J: TRBJ1-6
DNA: TGTGCCAGCAGCTTAAATCCCCAGGGGAGCAATTCACCCCTCCACTTT
CDR3: CASSLNPQGSNSPLHF

V: TRBV7-9
size: many
D: TRBD1
J: TRBJ2-7
DNA: TGTGCCAGCAGCTTAGGACAGGGTTTACGTTACGAGCAGTACTTC
CDR3: CASSLGQGLRYEQYF

V: TRBV3-1
size: .
D: .
J: TRBJ2-7
DNA: TGTGCCAGCAGCCAAGATGGGGCCGGGGACGAGCAGTACTTC
CDR3: CASSQDGAGDEQYF

V: TRBV4-3
size: many
D: TRBD2
J: TRBJ2-1
DNA: TGCGCCAGCAGCCAAGATATGACCATAGGCGGGGGGAGCTCCTACAATGAGCAGTTCTTC
CDR3: CASSQDMTIGGGSSYNEQFF

V: TRBV7-2
size: many
D: TRBD2
J: TRBJ2-5
DNA: TGTGCCAGCAGCTTAGAAGCGGGGCCGAGAGAGACCCAGTACTTC
CDR3: CASSLEAGPRETQYF

V: TRBV9
size: many
D: .
J: TRBJ2-2
DNA: TGTGCCTCAGCTGGGGGTATCGGGGAGCTGTTTTTT
CDR3: CASAGGIGELFF

V: TRBV12-3/TRBV12-4
size: many
D: TRBD1
J: TRBJ1-5
DNA: TGTGCCAGCAGCCTTACAGGGGGGGGGCAGACCCAGCATTTT
CDR3: CASSLTGGGQTQHF

V: TRBV5-1
size: many
D: TRBD1
J: TRBJ1-1
DNA: TGCGCCAGCCGGGTCGACAGGGGGAGCACTGAAGCTTTCTTT
CDR3: CASRVDRGSTEAFF

V: TRBV28
size: .
D: .
J: TRBJ1-5
DNA: TGTGCCAGCACGCCGGGGGGGGCGAATCAGCCCCAGCATTTT
CDR3: CASTPGGANQPQHF

V: TRBV21-1
size: many
D: .
J: TRBJ2-1
DNA: TGTGCCAGCAGCAAAGATTTCAGGACTAGTCTTTTCTACAATGAGCAGTTCTTC
CDR3: CASSKDFRTSLFYNEQFF

V: TRBV12-3/TRBV12-4
size: many
D: .
J: TRBJ2-2
DNA: TGTGCCAGCAGTTTTTCCAGCACCGGGGAGCTGTTTTTT
CDR3: CASSFSSTGELFF

V: TRBV18
size: many
D: .
J: TRBJ1-5
DNA: TGTGCCAGCTCACCACGGACAGCTAGCAATCAGCCCCAGCATTTT
CDR3: CASSPRTASNQPQHF

V: TRBV20-1
size: many
D: TRBD2
J: TRBJ2-7
DNA: TGCAGCCTCAACCCGGGGGGTACCGAGCAGTACTTC
CDR3: CSLNPGGTEQYF

V: TRBV20-1
size: many
D: .
J: TRBJ2-7
DNA: TGCAGTGCTAGAGGTCACGGAGGTTTCTCCTACGAGCAGTACTTC
CDR3: CSARGHGGFSYEQYF

V: TRBV5-1
size: many
D: TRBD2
J: TRBJ2-1
DNA: TGCGCCAGCAGCTCAGGACTAGCCCATGAGCAGTTCTTC
CDR3: CASSSGLAHEQFF

V: TRBV20-1
size: many
D: TRBD2
J: TRBJ2-7
DNA: TGCAGTGCTAGCCGGACTAGCGGACTTTCCTACGAGCAGTACTTC
CDR3: CSASRTSGLSYEQYF

V: TRBV6-1
size: few
D: .
J: TRBJ1-1
DNA: TGTGCCAGCACTGAAGGCCAGCCCCGCGGGGTATCCTCCTCGAACACTGAAGCTTTCTTT
CDR3: CASTEGQPRGVSSSNTEAFF

V: TRBV11-2
size: many
D: .
J: TRBJ2-7
DNA: TGTGCCAGCAGCTTTCGGGTCGGGACAAAAAGCTCCTACGAGCAGTACTTC
CDR3: CASSFRVGTKSSYEQYF

V: TRBV7-9
size: few
D: .
J: TRBJ1-1
DNA: TGTGCCAGCAGCTCTAGCCGGAATTTCACTGAAGCTTTCTTT
CDR3: CASSSSRNFTEAFF

V: TRBV5-1
size: .
D: .
J: TRBJ2-1
DNA: TGCGCCACCTCCACAGGTATCTCCTACAATGAGCAGTTCTTC
CDR3: CATSTGISYNEQFF

V: TRBV7-2
size: many
D: .
J: TRBJ2-5
DNA: TGTGCCAGCAGCTCCCTGGCGGGGAGCTACTTC
CDR3: CASSSLAGSYF

V: TRBV29-1
size: many
D: TRBD2
J: TRBJ2-3
DNA: TGCAGCGTTACGACTAGCGCAGATACGCAGTATTTT
CDR3: CSVTTSADTQYF

V: TRBV20-1
size: many
D: TRBD2
J: TRBJ2-7
DNA: TGCAGTGCCGAGCGGGACTCCTACGAGCAGTACTTC
CDR3: CSAERDSYEQYF

V: TRBV5-1
size: many
D: .
J: TRBJ1-1
DNA: TGCGCCAGCACTAATGGGAAGGCGAGTGACACTGAAGCTTTCTTT
CDR3: CASTNGKASDTEAFF

V: TRBV5-1
size: many
D: .
J: TRBJ1-1
DNA: TGCGCCAGCAGCCTCCTCGACCGAGACACTGAAGCTTTCTTT
CDR3: CASSLLDRDTEAFF

V: TRBV20-1
size: many
D: .
J: TRBJ1-4
DNA: TGCAGTGCTAGTTTCGATTCAGGGGATCTTAATGAAAAACTGTTTTTT
CDR3: CSASFDSGDLNEKLFF